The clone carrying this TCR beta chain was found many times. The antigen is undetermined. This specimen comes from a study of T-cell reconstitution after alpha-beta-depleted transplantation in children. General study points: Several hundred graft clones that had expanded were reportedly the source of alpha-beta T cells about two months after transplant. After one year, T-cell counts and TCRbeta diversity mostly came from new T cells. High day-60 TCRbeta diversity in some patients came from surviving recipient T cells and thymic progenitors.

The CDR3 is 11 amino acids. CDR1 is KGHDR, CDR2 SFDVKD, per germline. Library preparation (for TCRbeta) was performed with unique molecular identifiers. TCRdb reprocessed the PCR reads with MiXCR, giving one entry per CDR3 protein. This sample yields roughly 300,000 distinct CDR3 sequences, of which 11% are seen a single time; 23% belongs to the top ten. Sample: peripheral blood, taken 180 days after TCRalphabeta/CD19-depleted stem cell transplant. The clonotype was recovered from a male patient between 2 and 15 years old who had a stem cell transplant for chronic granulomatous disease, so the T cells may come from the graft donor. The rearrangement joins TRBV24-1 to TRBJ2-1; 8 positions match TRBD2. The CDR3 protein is CASGGENEQFF. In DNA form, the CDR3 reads TGTGCTTCCGGGGGGGAGAATGAGCAGTTCTTC.